This passage covers 26 T cell receptor beta chains from one sample sequenced in a study of breast tumors, draining lymph nodes, adjacent tissues. One entry per CDR3 protein, called by TCRdb with MiXCR from the multiplex PCR reads. The table records 290,000 or so distinct CDR3 sequences, 30% to 35% of them present only once. Samples came from axillary lymph nodes draining the breast cancer. Sequencing was done on a sample of axillary lymph node tissue. These receptors came from a female donor with breast cancer. Some clones in this sample may be carry-over from other donors' samples.

This clonotype was detected ten times or more. The rearrangement links TRBV12-3 or TRBV12-4 to TRBJ2-7; perhaps TRBD1 as D (6 bases). V lost 7 bases to trimming and J lost 2 bases, with 12 bases between them. The CDR3 runs to 13 residues. CDR3 residues: CASTSGTTYEQYF. CDR3 coding DNA: TGTGCCAGCACATCCGGGACAACCTACGAGCAGTACTTC.

This clonotype was seen at least ten times. The rearrangement joins TRBV15 to TRBJ2-1; 9 bases align to TRBD2. Trimming removed 3 bases from V and 7 bases from J; junction bases left unmatched: 13. This CDR3 has 17 residues. Germline loops: CDR1 LNHNV, CDR2 YYDKDF (reference sequence). CDR3 in amino acids: CATSRGSGRSPQNEQFF. CDR3 coding DNA: TGTGCCACCAGCAGGGGTAGCGGGAGATCCCCACAGAATGAGCAGTTCTTC.

A remark on this clonotype: No conserved phenylalanine or tryptophan is present at the end of the CDR3, so a read error is the likely explanation. The DNA is left out, because the CDR3 cannot be placed on it with certainty; the CDR3 is given as TCRdb lists it. The chain uses TRBV5-1 and TRBJ2-7. Germline CDR1 SGHRS, CDR2 YFSETQ. The CDR3 is 13 residues long, ends included. CDR3 sequence: CASSLGNPDEEYL.

This clonotype was detected ten times or more. The chain joins TRBV4-3 to TRBJ2-1; a weak D match, TRBD2 (5 bases). The CDR3 consists of 15 residues. Germline CDR1 LGHNA, CDR2 YSLEER. Trimming removed 0 bases at V and 4 bases at J, with 10 bases between. CDR3 in amino acids: CASSQDRTGYNEQFF. CDR3 DNA: TGCGCCAGCAGCCAAGATAGGACTGGATACAATGAGCAGTTCTTC.

This clonotype was counted many times. The V gene is TRBV7-9, the J gene TRBJ1-2; tentatively, D is TRBD1 (5 bases). Germline V CDR1 and CDR2: SEHNR, FQNEAQ (reference sequence). Trimming shortened V by 0 bases and J by 6 bases, and 8 bases separated the two germline ends. The CDR3 loop spans 13 amino acids. The DNA of the CDR3 is TGTGCCAGCAGCTTAGCAGCAGGGAATGGCTACACCTTC. The encoded protein is CASSLAAGNGYTF.

The genes are TRBV7-9 and TRBJ1-3; TRBD1 might be the D (5 bases). V lost 3 bases, J lost 2 bases, and 29 bases lay in between. The CDR3 sequence is 21 residues long. Germline V gene sequence: CDR1 SEHNR, CDR2 FQNEAQ (reference sequence). The DNA for the CDR3 is TGTGCCAGCAGCTTCTACATCTGTAGTGCTAGGGCAGGGAGGGCTGGAAACACCATATATTTT. Amino acid sequence: CASSFYICSARAGRAGNTIYF.

Turning to this clonotype: This clone may be a read error of a much larger clone one base away. The rearrangement joins TRBV20-1 to TRBJ2-7; D uncertain. The CDR3 runs to 12 residues. Germline CDR1 reads DFQATT; CDR2 reads SNEGSKA (reference sequence). The CDR3 DNA is TGCAGTGCTAGAGCGGGTCCCTACGGGCAGTACTTC. It codes for CSARAGPYGQYF.

Remarks on this clonotype: Since a much larger clone is just one base distant, this may be a read error. The gene calls are TRBV5-1 and TRBJ2-3, with 14 bases identical to TRBD2. The CDR3 consists of 17 residues. The ends lost 3 bases at V and 6 bases at J; junction bases unmatched: 9. Germline CDR1 and CDR2: SGHRS and YFSETQ. This CDR3 reads CASSWGTSGSGKDTQYF. The CDR3 region has the DNA TGCGCCAGCAGCTGGGGGACTAGCGGGAGTGGTAAGGATACGCAGTATTTT.

This clonotype was seen more than once but under ten times. This sequence joins TRBV18 and TRBJ2-7; D perhaps matches TRBD1 (6 bases). V was cut by 3 bases and J by 6 bases, with 18 bases left in between. Germline CDR1 and CDR2: KGHSH and LQKENI. This CDR3 has 15 residues. CDR3: CASSPTATDSAEQYF. In DNA, the CDR3 is TGTGCCAGCTCACCGACGGCCACGGACAGTGCCGAGCAGTACTTC.

This clonotype was found a few times. The chain is built from TRBV2 and TRBJ1-1; D unclear. Trimming shortened V by 7 bases and J by 4 bases, and 13 bases separated the two germline ends. Germline V gene lookup returns CDR1 SNHLY and CDR2 FYNNEI. The CDR3 length is 13 residues. The CDR3 protein is CASNRWVATEAFF. The CDR3 nucleotides are TGTGCCAGCAATCGATGGGTTGCCACTGAAGCTTTCTTT.

This clonotype was observed a handful of times. This sequence may be a read error, since a much larger clone differs from it by one base. The genes are TRBV9 and TRBJ2-5, with D perhaps matching TRBD2 (7 bases). CDR1 is SGDLS, CDR2 YYNGEE, per germline. The CDR3 spans 14 residues. The CDR3 DNA sequence: TGTGCCAGCAGCGTATTCGGGGAGGGGGAGACCCAGTCCTTC. It is translated as CASSVFGEGETQSF.

In regard to this clonotype: A much larger clone is a single base away; this may be a read error. The final CDR3 position lacks the conserved phenylalanine or tryptophan, pointing to a likely read error. The chain links TRBV25-1 to TRBJ1-3; unclear D gene. The CDR3 extends over 15 amino acids. CDR1 MGHDK and CDR2 SYGVNS come from the germline V gene. The V end was cut by 5 bases, the J end by 0 bases, with 11 bases between. CDR3 protein: CASSSRLLSGNTIYL. The CDR3 DNA reads TGTGCCAGCAGTTCCCGACTCCTCTCTGGAAACACCATATATCTT.

This rearrangement joins TRBV11-3 to TRBJ2-2, with 10 nucleotides matching TRBD2. V gave up 8 bases and J gave up 3 bases; unmatched junction bases: 12. The CDR3 runs to 17 residues. Germline CDR1 is SGHNT and CDR2 is YENEEA. The CDR3 loop reads CASQRGISGRDTGELFF. CDR3 sequence (DNA): TGTGCCAGCCAACGGGGGATCAGCGGGAGGGACACCGGGGAGCTGTTTTTT.

Comment on this clonotype: This may stem from a read error, because a much larger clone lies one nucleotide away. The gene calls are TRBV6-1 and TRBJ1-2; D not certain. Per germline, CDR1 MNHNS and CDR2 SASEGT. CDR3 length: 14 amino acids. Trimming stripped 6 bases from V and 3 bases from J, with 14 bases between. CDR3 nucleotide sequence: TGTGCCAGCAGGTCAGCTAGGGAGGACTATGGCTACACCTTC. Protein product: CASRSAREDYGYTF.

The chain links TRBV19 to TRBJ2-4; D may be TRBD2 (5 bases). The CDR3 spans 14 residues. Germline CDR1 and CDR2: LNHDA and SQIVND (reference sequence). Trimming removed 6 bases at V and 3 bases at J, with 12 bases between. CDR3 nucleotide sequence: TGTGCCAGTAGGGAAGGACTCTACAAAAACATTCAGTACTTC. Residues: CASREGLYKNIQYF.

In the case of this clonotype: This may arise from a read error, as a much more abundant clone is one base away. This sequence joins TRBV30 and TRBJ1-5; no clear D gene. This CDR3 comprises 13 residues. CDR1 and CDR2 from the germline V gene are GTSNPN and SVGIG (reference sequence). Here the CDR3 DNA reads TGTGCCTGGAGTGTACGGGCGGATCAGCCCCGGCATTTT. Its protein is CAWSVRADQPRHF.

The table lists this clonotype with many counts. The V call is TRBV29-1, the J call TRBJ2-3, with TRBD1 matching over 9 bases. The CDR3 contains 14 residues. Germline assignment: CDR1 SQVTM and CDR2 ANQGSEA. The V gene end was trimmed by 7 bases and the J gene end by 5 bases; junction bases not matched to a gene: 10. The CDR3 nucleotides are TGCAGCGCCACGACCGGGACAGGGAAAGATACGCAGTATTTT. Residues: CSATTGTGKDTQYF.

This clonotype showed up many times. The genes are TRBV4-1 and TRBJ2-7; 8 bases align to TRBD1. The CDR3 totals 15 residues. Trimming took 3 bases from V and 5 from J; bases not matched to a gene: 9. The germline V gene has CDR1 MGHRA and CDR2 YSYEKL. The chain's CDR3 is CASSQGDRWGNEQYF. The DNA for the CDR3 is TGCGCCAGCAGCCAGGGGGACAGGTGGGGGAACGAGCAGTACTTC.

This clonotype has ten or more counts. This rearrangement joins TRBV20-1 to TRBJ2-1; D is possibly TRBD1 or TRBD2 (5 bases each). V was pared by 5 bases and J by 5 bases, with 16 bases between. This CDR3 has 14 residues. Germline CDR1 DFQATT, CDR2 SNEGSKA (reference sequence). CDR3 region: CSALPGTRNNEQFF. The DNA for the CDR3 is TGCAGTGCTTTACCCGGGACGCGGAACAATGAGCAGTTCTTC.

Ten or more counts support this clonotype. The rearrangement links TRBV5-1 to TRBJ1-2; 7 positions agree with TRBD1. The CDR3 covers 15 residues. V dropped 3 bases and J dropped 0; count of bases not matched to a gene: 5. Per germline, CDR1 SGHRS and CDR2 YFSETQ. The CDR3 is CASSSRTGSNYGYTF. The CDR3 region has the DNA TGCGCCAGCAGCTCCCGGACAGGTTCTAACTATGGCTACACCTTC.

The chain links TRBV14 to TRBJ1-5; D uncertain. V lost 3 bases, J lost 5 bases, and 11 bases lay in between. CDR3 size: 14 residues. The germline V gene encodes CDR1 SGHDN and CDR2 FVKESK. CDR3 in DNA: TGTGCCAGCAGCCAGCGGCCGAGGGATCAGCCCCAGCATTTT. As protein: CASSQRPRDQPQHF.

There are many counts of this clonotype. The chain couples TRBV10-2 to TRBJ2-5; the match to TRBD1 covers 8 bases. The J segment lost 2 bases and the V segment lost 6 bases, leaving 11 bases of the junction unmatched. Looked up from germline, CDR1 is WSHSY and CDR2 is SAAADI. The CDR3 runs 16 residues. The CDR3 DNA reads TGCGCCAGCAGCCCGGACAGGGCCCTACCACAAGAGACCCAGTACTTC. Residues: CASSPDRALPQETQYF.

This clonotype was seen at least ten times. V usage is TRBV6-1 and J usage is TRBJ1-6; D remains unclear. In germline, CDR1 is MNHNS, CDR2 SASEGT. Trimming removed 3 bases at V and 12 bases at J, with 9 bases between. The CDR3 is 12 amino acids. The CDR3 spells CASSDSVIPLHF. The CDR3 DNA reads as TGTGCCAGCAGTGACTCGGTCATACCCCTCCACTTT.

Many counts were recorded for this clonotype. The chain employs TRBV25-1 and TRBJ2-1, with a tentative D call TRBD2 (5 bases). CDR1 is MGHDK and CDR2 is SYGVNS in the germline V gene. CDR3 length equals 15 residues. The V and J ends lost 6 bases and 5 bases respectively, with 17 bases between them. The CDR3 region is CASRPSGRSNNEQFF. CDR3 sequence (DNA): TGTGCCAGCAGGCCCAGCGGAAGATCCAACAATGAGCAGTTCTTC.

On this clonotype: At one of its ends the junction is not consistent with the germline gene, which may arise from a read error. The chain uses TRBV29-1 and TRBJ2-1; a weak D match, TRBD1 (6 bases). The CDR3 runs 15 residues. The germline V gene encodes CDR1 SQVTM and CDR2 ANQGSEA. The CDR3: CSTDQGIGLYNEQPF. CDR3 coding DNA: TGCAGCACCGACCAGGGGATAGGCCTATACAATGAGCAGCCCTTC.

On this clonotype: Just one base apart from a much larger clone, this may be a read error. The J gene is TRBJ1-3, the V gene TRBV10-3, with D unresolved. CDR1 is ENHRY and CDR2 is SYGVKD in the germline V gene. The CDR3 contains 17 residues. CDR3 coding DNA: TGTGCCACCTTTCGTCAACACGGCACCAGCTCTGGAAACACCATAAATTTT. Protein sequence: CATFRQHGTSSGNTINF.